This entry features one TCR beta chain sequence. Its antigen is still unknown. Germline lookup yields CDR1 SGHDN and CDR2 FVKESK. The J segment lost 6 bases and the V segment lost 1 base, leaving 6 bases of the junction unmatched. The CDR3 contains 15 residues. The sample is drawn from a study of shared clonotypes between healthy human individuals. Findings and limits, study-wide: Depth was large, yet rarefaction showed that sorted-subset sequencing was incomplete. Naive subsets, compared against memory subsets, generally had larger estimated richness values. Shared clonotypes: about 4.6% naive CD4, 3% to 3.5% naive CD8, less than 2.5% memory CD4, under 0.45% memory CD8.

The method was immunoSEQ multiplex PCR; TCRdb's version includes in-frame clones alone and lacks a portion of them. The sample shows a few million clones, 80% to 95% of them seen only once. Material: naive CD4+ T cells from PBMCs. Subset noted: CD45RA+ positively selected. V and J are TRBV14 and TRBJ2-7, with 10 bases that match TRBD1. This receptor was taken from a man younger than 35 in good health. Some clones in this sample may be carry-over from other donors' samples. CDR3 nucleotides: TGTGCCAGCAGCCAAGGACAGGGGGCTAGTAGCGAGCAGTACTTC. It is translated as CASSQGQGASSEQYF.